This TCR beta chain was retrieved from a study of cytomegalovirus exposure and HLA in healthy donors. Findings of the study overall: Later examination showed HLA-associated TCR beta chains had greater clonal expansion than equally common others. In a later analysis, productive TCRs from donors in an Asian-associated ancestry cluster reportedly carried fewer N-insertions than the cohort mean. Solely CMV serostatus was available to characterize immune exposure. The authors excluded some V segments, including TRBV6-2 and TRBV6-3, as indistinguishable.

This PCR relied on a set of 60 Vbeta primers and 13 Jbeta primers. TCRdb's table, derived via immunoSEQ multiplex PCR, lists solely in-frame clones and lacks some. Among 150,000 to 200,000 clones, roughly four fifths were seen once, and the ten largest hold under 1%. V lost 4 bases, J lost 7 bases, and 14 bases stayed unmatched. Germline-derived CDR1 and CDR2 are SGHAT and FQNNGV. This CDR3 is 17 amino acids long. A word on this clone: The antigen is undetermined.

This TCR was sampled from a girl aged 2 to 10 in good health and CMV-seropositive. Sequences were obtained from PBMCs. The chain couples TRBV11-2 to TRBJ2-7; 12 bases agree with TRBD2. DNA of the CDR3: TGTGCCAGCAGCTCCCTAAAGACTAGCGGGAGACGGGGGGAGCAGTACTTC. This encodes CASSSLKTSGRRGEQYF.